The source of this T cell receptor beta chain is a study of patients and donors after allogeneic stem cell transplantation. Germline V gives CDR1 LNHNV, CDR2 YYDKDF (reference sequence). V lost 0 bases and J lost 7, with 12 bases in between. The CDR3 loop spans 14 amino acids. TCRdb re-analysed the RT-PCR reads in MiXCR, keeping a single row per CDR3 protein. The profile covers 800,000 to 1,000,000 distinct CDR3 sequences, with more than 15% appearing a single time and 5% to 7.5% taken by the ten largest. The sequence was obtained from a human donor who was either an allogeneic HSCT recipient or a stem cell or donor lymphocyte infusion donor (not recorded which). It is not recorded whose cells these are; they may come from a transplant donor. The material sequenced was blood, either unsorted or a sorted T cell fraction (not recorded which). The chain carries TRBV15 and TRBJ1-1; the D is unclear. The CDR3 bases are TGTGCCACCAGCAGAGACCTACACCCGGTTGAAGCTTTCTTT. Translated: CATSRDLHPVEAFF.